The next 27 T cell receptor beta chains were all read from a single sample in a study of T cell responses to AZD1222 COVID-19 vaccine. TCRdb keeps only in-frame clones here, not all; method: immunoSEQ multiplex PCR. The sample contains some 200,000 clones, roughly 93% of which appear only once. This sample comprised peripheral blood, obtained on day 0 of AZD1222 vaccination. These receptors were obtained from an adult in good health.

This CDR3 reads CASSPGNTIYF. The CDR3 DNA is TGTGCCAGCTCACCGGGAAACACCATATATTTT. The genes are TRBV18 and TRBJ1-3; D gene ambiguous. Germline CDR1 is KGHSH and CDR2 is LQKENI. The CDR3 runs 11 residues. V lost 3 bases, J lost 4 bases, and 1 base lay in between. Using reference TRBV18 and TRBJ1-3 for the parts outside the CDR3, the full variable domain is NAGVMQNPRHLVRRRGQEARLRCSPMKGHSHVYWYRQLPEEGLKFMVYLQKENIIDESGMPKERFSAEFPKEGPSILRIQQVVRGDSAAYFCASSPGNTIYFGEGSWLTVV.

J is TRBJ2-5 and V is TRBV28; possible D gene TRBD1, 5 bases. Trimming shortened V by 2 bases and J by 2 bases, and 18 bases separated the two germline ends. The CDR3 contains 17 residues. Germline assignment: CDR1 MDHEN and CDR2 SYDVKM. CDR3 region: CASSLGFQGSQQETQYF. The CDR3 nucleotides are TGTGCCAGCAGTTTAGGGTTCCAGGGAAGTCAGCAAGAGACCCAGTACTTC. The whole variable domain, remainder taken from reference TRBV28 and TRBJ2-5, is DVKVTQSSRYLVKRTGEKVFLECVQDMDHENMFWYRQDPGLGLRLIYFSYDVKMKEKGDIPEGYSVSREKKERFSLILESASTNQTSMYLCASSLGFQGSQQETQYFGPGTRLLVL.

The chain joins TRBV2 to TRBJ2-7, with TRBD1 as a possible D gene (6 bases). The CDR3 totals 14 residues. Trimming pared 6 bases from V and 4 bases from J, leaving 16 bases between. Looked up from germline, CDR1 is SNHLY and CDR2 is FYNNEI. Here the CDR3 reads CASSDRTEYYEQYF. The DNA for the CDR3 is TGTGCCAGCAGCGATCGGACAGAATATTACGAGCAGTACTTC.

The chain carries TRBV2 and TRBJ1-1; D unclear. The CDR3 is 15 amino acids. CDR1 and CDR2 from the germline V gene are SNHLY and FYNNEI. Trimming stripped 7 bases from V and 1 base from J, with 16 bases between. The CDR3 reads CASKKEQTQNTEAFF. The CDR3 coding sequence is TGTGCCAGCAAGAAGGAACAGACCCAGAACACTGAAGCTTTCTTT.

This chain uses TRBV2 with TRBJ2-3; TRBD2 matches 11 bases. Germline CDR1 SNHLY, CDR2 FYNNEI. CDR3 length: 15 residues. Trimming removed 8 bases from V and 2 bases from J; junction bases left unmatched: 6. The CDR3 nucleotides read TGTGCCAGCGGAACTAGCGGGAGTGTCACAGATACGCAGTATTTT. Translated: CASGTSGSVTDTQYF.

The rearrangement joins TRBV5-1 to TRBJ1-4, with 7 bases aligning to TRBD1. The CDR3 runs 16 residues. Germline V gene lookup returns CDR1 SGHRS and CDR2 YFSETQ. V lost 0 bases, J lost 4 bases, and 6 bases stayed unmatched. CDR3 protein: CASSLAGGQNNEKLFF. The CDR3 DNA reads as TGCGCCAGCAGCTTGGCTGGGGGACAGAATAATGAAAAACTGTTTTTT.

V is TRBV21-1 and J is TRBJ1-1. TRBV21-1 has pseudogene status. There are 17 residues in the CDR3. CDR3: CASSKGGGGLKDTEAFF. The CDR3 DNA sequence: TGTGCCAGCAGCAAAGGCGGGGGCGGACTTAAGGACACTGAAGCTTTCTTT.

The chain links TRBV9 to TRBJ1-4; D is unresolved. With 0 bases removed from V and 0 bases from J, the gap between germline ends came to 15 bases. CDR3 length equals 18 residues. Per germline, CDR1 SGDLS and CDR2 YYNGEE. Here the CDR3 reads CASSVGLLRGATNEKLFF. Here the CDR3 DNA reads TGTGCCAGCAGCGTAGGATTACTGCGGGGTGCAACTAATGAAAAACTGTTTTTT.

The V call is TRBV4-2, the J call TRBJ2-7, with 13 bases fitting TRBD2. CDR3 size: 16 residues. Per the germline V gene, CDR1 is LGHNA and CDR2 is YNFKEQ. Trimming removed 5 bases from V and 3 bases from J; junction bases left unmatched: 7. In nucleotides, the CDR3 is TGTGCCAGCAGCTTCGGGACTAGCGGGACGGGCTACGAGCAGTACTTC. Translated, it gives CASSFGTSGTGYEQYF.

This clone was observed a single time. This chain uses TRBV6-2 or TRBV6-3 with TRBJ1-5; no clear D. V lost 2 bases and J 6 bases, leaving 5 bases between the germline ends. This CDR3 has 12 residues. Germline CDR1 reads MNHEY; CDR2 reads SVGEGT. In DNA, the CDR3 is TGTGCCAGCAGTTACCGAGCTCAGCCCCAGCATTTT. It specifies CASSYRAQPQHF.

This clone was recorded once. The V call is TRBV7-9, the J call TRBJ1-5; D is unclear. The germline CDR1 and CDR2 sequences are SEHNR and FQNEAQ (reference sequence). V lost 6 bases and J 0 bases, leaving 9 bases between the germline ends. There are 14 residues in the CDR3. The CDR3 here is CASSRVNSNQPQHF. DNA for the CDR3: TGTGCCAGCAGTCGGGTTAATAGCAATCAGCCCCAGCATTTT.

This clone was detected once. The rearrangement joins TRBV5-4 to TRBJ1-1; the D gene is possibly TRBD1 (6 bases). The CDR3 has 15 amino acids. V shed 0 bases and J shed 7 bases, with 16 bases lying between them. Germline assignment: CDR1 SGHNT and CDR2 YYREEE (reference sequence). CDR3: CASSLVLTGRDEAFF. The DNA of the CDR3 is TGTGCCAGCAGCTTGGTGTTGACAGGCCGGGATGAAGCTTTCTTT. Using reference TRBV5-4 and TRBJ1-1 for the parts outside the CDR3, the full variable domain is ETGVTQSPTHLIKTRGQQVTLRCSSQSGHNTVSWYQQALGQGPQFIFQYYREEENGRGNFPPRFSGLQFPNYSSELNVNALELDDSALYLCASSLVLTGRDEAFFGQGTRLTVV.

This chain links TRBV27 with TRBJ2-7; 10 bases align to TRBD1. The junction had 13 bases not matched to a gene; V was cut back by 5 bases and J by 0 bases. Germline V gives CDR1 MNHEY, CDR2 SMNVEV (reference sequence). The CDR3 contains 18 residues. CDR3 amino acids: CASSLTGQGIFSSYEQYF. The CDR3, as DNA: TGTGCCAGCAGTCTCACGGGACAGGGGATTTTTAGCTCCTACGAGCAGTACTTC.

This sequence joins TRBV18 and TRBJ2-4; D gene uncertain. CDR3 length: 17 amino acids. Trimming removed 3 bases at V and 0 bases at J, with 15 bases between. The V gene's germline CDR1 is KGHSH and CDR2 LQKENI. The CDR3 DNA is TGTGCCAGCTCACCGGGATGGGATCTGCAAGCCAAAAACATTCAGTACTTC. This translates into CASSPGWDLQAKNIQYF.

The chain employs TRBV6-5 and TRBJ2-7, with D perhaps being TRBD1 or TRBD2 (6 bases each). Trimming removed 0 bases at V and 6 bases at J, with 18 bases between. Germline values: CDR1 MNHEY, CDR2 SVGAGI. CDR3 length: 16 residues. CDR3 in amino acids: CASSYSVRGHFSEQYF. The CDR3 DNA sequence: TGTGCCAGCAGTTACTCAGTCCGGGGGCATTTCAGCGAGCAGTACTTC.

The V call is TRBV7-8, the J call TRBJ1-4, with D perhaps TRBD1 (6 bases). The CDR3 has 13 amino acids. V lost 3 bases, J lost 8 bases, and 10 bases lay in between. The V gene's germline CDR1 is SGHVS and CDR2 FQNEAQ. Here the CDR3 DNA reads TGTGCCAGCAGCTTCGCAGGGGTGGAAAAACTGTTTTTT. Its protein is CASSFAGVEKLFF.

V usage is TRBV5-6 and J usage is TRBJ1-2; 7 nucleotides align to TRBD1. Trimming cost V 3 bases and J 1 base; bases outside gene matches: 6. Germline CDR1 is SGHDT and CDR2 is YYEEEE. The CDR3 extends over 15 amino acids. The CDR3 DNA is TGTGCCAGCAGCTGGGGGGACAGAGTTAACTATGGCTACACCTTC. It encodes CASSWGDRVNYGYTF.

The CDR3 sequence: CASSVGPNSNQPQHF. DNA for the CDR3: TGTGCCAGCAGCGTAGGCCCGAATAGCAATCAGCCCCAGCATTTT. The chain recombines TRBV9 with TRBJ1-5, with unresolved D. This CDR3 is 15 amino acids long. V gave up 0 bases and J gave up 0 bases, with 7 bases separating them. Germline CDR1 SGDLS, CDR2 YYNGEE.

The genes are TRBV11-2 and TRBJ2-3; 9 bases align to TRBD2. Trimming took 4 bases from V and 0 from J; bases not matched to a gene: 8. This CDR3 has 17 residues. The germline CDR1 and CDR2 sequences are SGHAT and FQNNGV. The CDR3 bases are TGTGCCAGCAGCTCGACTAGCGGAGGCGTTAGCACAGATACGCAGTATTTT. This sequence encodes CASSSTSGGVSTDTQYF.

The rearrangement joins TRBV4-2 to TRBJ1-2; unclear D gene. Germline V gene lookup returns CDR1 LGHNA and CDR2 YNFKEQ. The CDR3 runs 14 residues. V lost 2 bases and J lost 5, with 12 bases in between. The CDR3 reads CASSQKRPDYGYTF. In DNA form, the CDR3 reads TGTGCCAGCAGCCAAAAAAGACCGGATTATGGCTACACCTTC.

This chain uses TRBV5-6 with TRBJ2-2; a possible D gene is TRBD2 (6 bases). CDR1 and CDR2 (germline): SGHDT, YYEEEE. V lost 2 bases and J 5 bases, leaving 16 bases between the germline ends. The CDR3 covers 16 residues. Written as DNA, the CDR3 is TGTGCCAGCAGCTTAATCGGGGCAGGGAGGACCGGGGAGCTGTTTTTT. Amino acids: CASSLIGAGRTGELFF.

This clone appeared once. The rearrangement joins TRBV7-8 to TRBJ1-4, with a tentative D call TRBD1 (6 bases). This CDR3 is built from 14 residues. The germline V gene encodes CDR1 SGHVS and CDR2 FQNEAQ. Trimming shortened V by 1 base and J by 3 bases, and 6 bases separated the two germline ends. CDR3 sequence reads: CASSLGTANEKLFF. CDR3 coding DNA: TGTGCCAGCAGCTTAGGGACAGCTAATGAAAAACTGTTTTTT.

CDR3 bases: TGTGCCAGCGGCCCCGGGACTAGCTCCTGGGATGAGCAGTTCTTC. It specifies CASGPGTSSWDEQFF. The chain combines TRBV14 with TRBJ2-1, with TRBD2 identical over 9 bases. The CDR3 sequence is 15 residues long. Looked up from germline, CDR1 is SGHDN and CDR2 is FVKESK. V shed 8 bases and J 8 bases; nucleotides not matched to a gene: 13.

The chain is built from TRBV9 and TRBJ1-2, with no clear D. From germline, CDR1 is SGDLS and CDR2 YYNGEE. The CDR3 spans 12 residues. Trimming pared 4 bases from V and 2 bases from J, leaving 6 bases between. The CDR3 here is CASSPPNYGYTF. CDR3 in DNA: TGTGCCAGCAGCCCGCCGAACTATGGCTACACCTTC.

In this sample, this clone turned up once. CDR3 DNA sequence: TGTGCCAGCAGTGACGCAGCCCACTCCTACAATGAGCAGTTCTTC. Protein product: CASSDAAHSYNEQFF. The chain couples TRBV2 to TRBJ2-1; D gene ambiguous. The CDR3 length is 15 residues. The V gene's germline CDR1 is SNHLY and CDR2 FYNNEI. V lost 3 bases and J lost 0, with 9 bases in between.

The genes are TRBV5-1 and TRBJ1-2; 9 positions match TRBD1. The CDR3 is 15 amino acids. J was trimmed by 3 bases and V by 4 bases; bases with no gene match: 7. Germline V CDR1 and CDR2: SGHRS, YFSETQ. In DNA, the CDR3 is TGCGCCAGCAGCCCGATGGGACAGGGCTACTATGGCTACACCTTC. As protein: CASSPMGQGYYGYTF.

The V and J genes are TRBV27 and TRBJ2-7; D ambiguous. CDR3 length: 14 residues. V was trimmed by 8 bases and J by 0 bases, leaving 14 bases between them. Germline CDR1 and CDR2: MNHEY and SMNVEV (reference sequence). The CDR3 coding sequence is TGTGCCAGCGGTAGAGACTCTCTCTCCTACGAGCAGTACTTC. This gives the protein CASGRDSLSYEQYF.